These T cell receptor beta chains were read from a single sample in a study of blood T cell repertoires in COVID-19. Produced via immunoSEQ multiplex PCR; TCRdb's table is partial and in-frame only. The sample holds roughly 42,000 clones; 90% are singletons and the top ten take approximately 3%. Sequencing was carried out using peripheral blood. These receptors all stem from a man between 50 and 59 years old with active COVID-19. Each CDR3 is given with its conserved first and last residue. D genes are given only for firm matches. Clone size, where shown, is once, few, many, or a class for clones that have expanded.

cdr3_aa: CALGGGNQPQHF; cdr3_nt: TGTGCCTTAGGAGGTGGCAATCAGCCCCAGCATTTT; clone_size: NA; j_call: TRBJ1-5; v_call: TRBV30; d_call: NA
cdr3_aa: CAMSGASDLDTQYF; cdr3_nt: TGTGCCATGAGCGGGGCTAGCGACTTAGATACGCAGTATTTT; clone_size: few; j_call: TRBJ2-3; v_call: TRBV10-3; d_call: TRBD2
cdr3_aa: CASSKTSGGIYNEQFF; cdr3_nt: TGTGCCAGCAGCAAGACTAGCGGGGGTATCTACAATGAGCAGTTCTTC; clone_size: NA; j_call: TRBJ2-1; v_call: TRBV11-2; d_call: TRBD2
cdr3_aa: CAWSGGAFEQYF; cdr3_nt: TGTGCCTGGAGCGGGGGGGCCTTCGAGCAGTACTTC; clone_size: once; j_call: TRBJ2-7; v_call: TRBV30; d_call: TRBD2
cdr3_aa: CASSFRQGAGEKLFF; cdr3_nt: TGTGCCAGCAGTTTTCGACAGGGGGCGGGTGAAAAACTGTTTTTT; clone_size: NA; j_call: TRBJ1-4; v_call: TRBV28; d_call: TRBD1
cdr3_aa: CASGRGETQYF; cdr3_nt: TGTGCCAGCGGCCGGGGGGAGACCCAGTACTTC; clone_size: once; j_call: TRBJ2-5; v_call: TRBV2; d_call: NA
cdr3_aa: CASAPGGTYNEQFF; cdr3_nt: TGCGCCTCCGCGCCCGGGGGAACCTACAATGAGCAGTTCTTC; clone_size: NA; j_call: TRBJ2-1; v_call: TRBV5-1; d_call: NA
cdr3_aa: CASRQDSDGSPLHF; cdr3_nt: TGTGCCAGTAGACAGGATAGTGATGGATCACCCCTCCACTTT; clone_size: NA; j_call: TRBJ1-6; v_call: TRBV19; d_call: NA
cdr3_aa: CASSQGSQNYGYTF; cdr3_nt: TGTGCCAGCAGCCAAGGTTCCCAAAACTATGGCTACACCTTC; clone_size: NA; j_call: TRBJ1-2; v_call: TRBV4-2; d_call: NA
cdr3_aa: CARSSPGQGDEQYF; cdr3_nt: TGTGCCAGAAGCTCCCCCGGACAGGGGGACGAGCAGTACTTC; clone_size: NA; j_call: TRBJ2-7; v_call: TRBV5-3; d_call: TRBD1
cdr3_aa: CASSEFRGGTYEQYF; cdr3_nt: TGTGCCAGCAGTGAATTCAGGGGAGGGACCTACGAGCAGTACTTC; clone_size: NA; j_call: TRBJ2-7; v_call: TRBV2; d_call: NA
cdr3_aa: CSVVAGEVYEQYF; cdr3_nt: TGCAGCGTCGTAGCGGGGGAGGTCTACGAGCAGTACTTC; clone_size: NA; j_call: TRBJ2-7; v_call: TRBV29-1; d_call: TRBD2
cdr3_aa: CASSEKGVGSPLHF; cdr3_nt: TGTGCCAGCAGCGAAAAGGGGGTAGGTTCACCCCTCCACTTT; clone_size: NA; j_call: TRBJ1-6; v_call: TRBV9; d_call: NA
cdr3_aa: CASSQGPGKGEETQYF; cdr3_nt: TGCGCCAGCAGCCAAGGCCCAGGGAAGGGCGAAGAGACCCAGTACTTC; clone_size: NA; j_call: TRBJ2-5; v_call: TRBV4-1; d_call: NA
cdr3_aa: CASSPYTEAFF; cdr3_nt: TGTGCCAGCAGTCCGTACACTGAAGCTTTCTTT; clone_size: NA; j_call: TRBJ1-1; v_call: TRBV12-3/TRBV12-4; d_call: NA
cdr3_aa: CASRNSQGASETQYF; cdr3_nt: TGTGCCAGCAGAAATTCACAGGGGGCGAGTGAGACCCAGTACTTC; clone_size: NA; j_call: TRBJ2-5; v_call: TRBV6-5; d_call: TRBD1
cdr3_aa: CASSPEQGASVGTGELFF; cdr3_nt: TGCGCCAGCAGCCCTGAGCAGGGGGCTTCGGTGGGCACCGGGGAGCTGTTTTTT; clone_size: NA; j_call: TRBJ2-2; v_call: TRBV4-3; d_call: TRBD1
cdr3_aa: CASSQRGHGYTF; cdr3_nt: TGTGCCAGCAGCCAAAGGGGGCATGGCTACACCTTC; clone_size: NA; j_call: TRBJ1-2; v_call: TRBV3-1/TRBV3-2; d_call: TRBD1
cdr3_aa: CASSLAGESSYNEQFF; cdr3_nt: TGCGCCAGCAGCTTGGCGGGGGAGAGCTCCTACAATGAGCAGTTCTTC; clone_size: NA; j_call: TRBJ2-1; v_call: TRBV5-1; d_call: NA
cdr3_aa: CASSQGAPPVNQPQHF; cdr3_nt: TGTGCCAGCAGCCAGGGGGCGCCACCCGTCAATCAGCCCCAGCATTTT; clone_size: NA; j_call: TRBJ1-5; v_call: TRBV7-2; d_call: TRBD1
cdr3_aa: CASSLTVGYTEAFF; cdr3_nt: TGTGCCAGCAGCTTGACAGTCGGGTACACTGAAGCTTTCTTT; clone_size: NA; j_call: TRBJ1-1; v_call: TRBV21-1; d_call: NA
cdr3_aa: CASSLTTSGGLEQYF; cdr3_nt: TGTGCCAGCAGTCTAACGACTAGCGGGGGGCTCGAGCAGTACTTC; clone_size: once; j_call: TRBJ2-7; v_call: TRBV6-5; d_call: TRBD2
cdr3_aa: CASSFPRVPYEQYF; cdr3_nt: TGTGCCAGCAGCTTCCCGCGGGTCCCCTACGAGCAGTACTTC; clone_size: NA; j_call: TRBJ2-7; v_call: TRBV11-2; d_call: NA
cdr3_aa: CASSESGIGKNIQYF; cdr3_nt: TGTGCCAGCAGTGAATCGGGGATTGGCAAAAACATTCAGTACTTC; clone_size: once; j_call: TRBJ2-4; v_call: TRBV6-1; d_call: NA
cdr3_aa: CASSLGGGRTGELFF; cdr3_nt: TGTGCCAGCAGCTTGGGCGGGGGGCGCACCGGGGAGCTGTTTTTT; clone_size: NA; j_call: TRBJ2-2; v_call: TRBV7-9; d_call: TRBD2
cdr3_aa: CASSYRQLRLQDTEAFF; cdr3_nt: TGTGCCAGCAGCTACAGACAGCTTCGGTTGCAGGATACTGAAGCTTTCTTT; clone_size: NA; j_call: TRBJ1-1; v_call: TRBV5-5; d_call: NA
cdr3_aa: CASSTGGSHTGELFF; cdr3_nt: TGTGCCAGTAGTACCGGGGGGTCTCACACCGGGGAGCTGTTTTTT; clone_size: NA; j_call: TRBJ2-2; v_call: TRBV19; d_call: TRBD2
cdr3_aa: CASSSLGGTGSNQPQHF; cdr3_nt: TGTGCCAGCAGTTCCCTGGGGGGGACGGGGAGCAATCAGCCCCAGCATTTT; clone_size: once; j_call: TRBJ1-5; v_call: TRBV28; d_call: NA